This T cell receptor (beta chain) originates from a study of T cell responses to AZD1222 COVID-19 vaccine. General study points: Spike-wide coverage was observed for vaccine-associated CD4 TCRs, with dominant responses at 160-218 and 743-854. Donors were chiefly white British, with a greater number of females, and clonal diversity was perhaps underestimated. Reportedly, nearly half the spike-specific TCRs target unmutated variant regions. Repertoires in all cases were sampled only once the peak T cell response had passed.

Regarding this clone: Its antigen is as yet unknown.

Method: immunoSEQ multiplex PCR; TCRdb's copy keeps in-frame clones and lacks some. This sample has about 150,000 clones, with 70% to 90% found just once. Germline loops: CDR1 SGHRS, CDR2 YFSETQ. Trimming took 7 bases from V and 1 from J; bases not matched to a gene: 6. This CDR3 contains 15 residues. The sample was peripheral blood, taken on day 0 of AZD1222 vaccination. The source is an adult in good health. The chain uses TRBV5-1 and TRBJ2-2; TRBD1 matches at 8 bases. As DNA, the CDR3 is TGCGCCAGCTGCAGGGGGCAAGGGAACACCGGGGAGCTGTTTTTT. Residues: CASCRGQGNTGELFF.